These 3 T cell receptor beta chains were all obtained from the same sample, sequenced in a study of early T cells in non-severe SARS-CoV-2 infection. TCRdb re-analysed the 5' RACE reads in MiXCR, keeping a single row per CDR3 protein. The sample yields approximately 64,000 distinct CDR3 sequences, 20% seen once. This specimen was whole blood, taken at baseline. The origin of the receptors is an adult who was a healthcare worker with PCR-confirmed SARS-CoV-2 infection or an uninfected control (not recorded which).

The J gene is TRBJ1-1, the V gene TRBV13; D not resolved. V was shortened by 4 bases and J by 2 bases, with 14 bases between the two germline ends. The CDR3 is made up of 15 amino acids. Germline loops: CDR1 PRHDT, CDR2 FYEKMQ (reference sequence). CDR3 bases: TGTGCCAGCAGCTCTCCCCCGCCGGGAAACACTGAAGCTTTCTTT. As protein: CASSSPPPGNTEAFF.

This clonotype was detected only a few times. This sequence joins TRBV6-6 and TRBJ1-1; D may be TRBD1 (5 bases). Germline CDR1 is MNHNY and CDR2 is SVGAGI (reference sequence). Trimming took 2 bases from V and 7 from J, leaving 20 bases between them. There are 16 residues in the CDR3. The CDR3 DNA follows: TGTGCCAGCAGTTACCATGGAGATTATTGGGGACTTGAAGCTTTCTTT. This translates into CASSYHGDYWGLEAFF.

V and J are TRBV20-1 and TRBJ2-1; D may be TRBD2 (7 bases). This CDR3 has 14 residues. Germline assignment: CDR1 DFQATT and CDR2 SNEGSKA (reference sequence). V shed 4 bases and J shed 6 bases, with 16 bases lying between them. The CDR3 sequence is CSAMPGGGLNEQFF. In DNA, the CDR3 is TGCAGTGCTATGCCTGGCGGGGGCCTCAATGAGCAGTTCTTC.